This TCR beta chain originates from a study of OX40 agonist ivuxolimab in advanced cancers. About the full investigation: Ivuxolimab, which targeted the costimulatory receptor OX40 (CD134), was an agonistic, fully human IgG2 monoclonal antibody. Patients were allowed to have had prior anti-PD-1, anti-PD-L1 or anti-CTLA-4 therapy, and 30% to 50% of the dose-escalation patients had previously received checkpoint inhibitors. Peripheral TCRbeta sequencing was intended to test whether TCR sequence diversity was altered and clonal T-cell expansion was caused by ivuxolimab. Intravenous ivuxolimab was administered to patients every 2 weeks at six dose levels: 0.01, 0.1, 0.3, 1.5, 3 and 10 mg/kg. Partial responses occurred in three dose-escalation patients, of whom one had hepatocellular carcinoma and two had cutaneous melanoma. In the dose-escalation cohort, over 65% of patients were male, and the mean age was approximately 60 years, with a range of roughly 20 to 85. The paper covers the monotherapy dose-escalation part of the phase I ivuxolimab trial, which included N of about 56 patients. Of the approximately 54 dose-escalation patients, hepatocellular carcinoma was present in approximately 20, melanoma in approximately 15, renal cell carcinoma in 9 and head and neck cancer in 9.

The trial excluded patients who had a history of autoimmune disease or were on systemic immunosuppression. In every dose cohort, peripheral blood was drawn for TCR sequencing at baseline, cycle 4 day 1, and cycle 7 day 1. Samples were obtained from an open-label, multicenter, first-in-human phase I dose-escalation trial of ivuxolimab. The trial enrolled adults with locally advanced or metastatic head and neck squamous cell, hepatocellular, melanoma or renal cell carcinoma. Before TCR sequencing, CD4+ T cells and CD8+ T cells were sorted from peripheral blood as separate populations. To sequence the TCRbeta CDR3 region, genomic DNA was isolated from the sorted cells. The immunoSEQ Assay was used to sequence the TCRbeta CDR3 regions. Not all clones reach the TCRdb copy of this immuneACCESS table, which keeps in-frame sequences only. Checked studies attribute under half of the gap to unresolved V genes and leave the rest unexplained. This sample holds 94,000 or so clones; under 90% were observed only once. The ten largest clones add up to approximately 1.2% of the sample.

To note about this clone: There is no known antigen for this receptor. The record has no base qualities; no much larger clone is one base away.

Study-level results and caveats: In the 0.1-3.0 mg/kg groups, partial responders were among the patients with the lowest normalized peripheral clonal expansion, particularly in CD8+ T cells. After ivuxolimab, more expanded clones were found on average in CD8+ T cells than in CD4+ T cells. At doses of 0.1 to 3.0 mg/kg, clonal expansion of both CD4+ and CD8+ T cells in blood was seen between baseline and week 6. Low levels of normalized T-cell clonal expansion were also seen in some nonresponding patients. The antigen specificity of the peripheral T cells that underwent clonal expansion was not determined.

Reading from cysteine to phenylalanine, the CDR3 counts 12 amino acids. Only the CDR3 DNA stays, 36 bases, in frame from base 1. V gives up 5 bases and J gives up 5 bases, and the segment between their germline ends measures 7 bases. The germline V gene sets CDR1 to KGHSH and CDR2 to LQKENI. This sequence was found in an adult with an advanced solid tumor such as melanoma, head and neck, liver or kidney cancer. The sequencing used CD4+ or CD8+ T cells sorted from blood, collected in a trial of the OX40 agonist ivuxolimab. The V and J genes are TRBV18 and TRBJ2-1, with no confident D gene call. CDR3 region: CASSGPNNEQFF. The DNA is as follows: TGTGCCAGCTCAGGGCCGAACAATGAGCAGTTCTTC.